The following is a TCR beta chain sequence with its context. The antigen is unknown. The sample belongs to a study of T cell responses to AZD1222 COVID-19 vaccine. Notes on the study in general: Two AZD1222 doses significantly raised spike-specific TCR breadth and depth over controls.

The repertoire was sequenced with immunoSEQ multiplex PCR; TCRdb's copy has only in-frame clones and lacks some. The table lists roughly 80,000 clones, roughly 90% of them singletons, with 4.2% in the top ten. J gave up 8 bases and V 0 bases, and 7 bases lay outside the gene matches. The germline CDR1 and CDR2 sequences are LGHDT and YNNKEL (reference sequence). CDR3 length: 16 amino acids. The sequenced sample was peripheral blood, obtained on day 0 of AZD1222 vaccination. The chain recombines TRBV3-1 (or the pseudogene TRBV3-2) with TRBJ1-2; 12 nucleotides match TRBD1. The clonotype comes from an adult in good health. The CDR3 loop is CASSQDLGGTGGGYTF. The DNA of the CDR3 is TGTGCCAGCAGCCAAGATCTCGGGGGGACAGGGGGCGGCTACACCTTC.